These T cell receptor beta chains were read from a single sample in a study of blood T cell repertoires in COVID-19. The table came from immunoSEQ multiplex PCR; TCRdb's copy has only in-frame clones and leaves some out. This sample has approximately 300,000 clones; around 92% occur once, and the top ten carry over 9%. Sequenced: PBMCs or T cells enriched from blood (not recorded which). These receptor sequences come from a woman in her twenties or thirties who had recovered from COVID-19. CDR3s include the opening cysteine and the closing phenylalanine or tryptophan. Each record gives: V gene, D gene, J gene, CDR3 protein. D genes are given only for firm matches.

>TRBV5-8|TRBD1|TRBJ2-1
CASSRTGANEQFF
>TRBV5-1|TRBD2|TRBJ2-1
CASSLSGTRDYNEQFF
>TRBV29-1|.|TRBJ2-2
CSVGGSSNTGELFF
>TRBV15|TRBD2|TRBJ2-7
CATSSPPERLVAGGKNEQYF
>TRBV5-1|TRBD1|TRBJ1-2
CASSLETGNYGYTF
>TRBV10-1|.|TRBJ2-6
CASSVTVSCSGANVLTF
>TRBV11-2|.|TRBJ1-3
CASSTNLGNTIYF
>TRBV5-1|.|TRBJ2-6
CASSFASSGANVLTF
>TRBV18|TRBD2|TRBJ2-5
CASSPTSGTFQETQYF
>TRBV27|TRBD2|TRBJ2-7
CASSSLTSGLGGEQYF
>TRBV5-8|.|TRBJ2-6
CASSLGATSGANVLTF
>TRBV10-3|TRBD1|TRBJ1-1
CAIRGTGLNTEAFF
>TRBV6-5|.|TRBJ2-1
CASNREDGKNNEQFF
>TRBV7-6|.|TRBJ1-4
CASSLATVEKLFF
>TRBV11-2|.|TRBJ1-2
CASSLQGAFGGYTF
>TRBV7-9|TRBD1|TRBJ1-2
CASSHNSGQGDYGYTF
>TRBV2|TRBD1|TRBJ1-1
CASSPQGAVAEAFF
>TRBV11-2|TRBD1|TRBJ2-2
CASSPPRTGPKVGELFF
>TRBV5-4|TRBD1|TRBJ1-5
CASSLDRGEGQPQHF
>TRBV7-2|TRBD1|TRBJ2-5
CASSQNRGETQYF